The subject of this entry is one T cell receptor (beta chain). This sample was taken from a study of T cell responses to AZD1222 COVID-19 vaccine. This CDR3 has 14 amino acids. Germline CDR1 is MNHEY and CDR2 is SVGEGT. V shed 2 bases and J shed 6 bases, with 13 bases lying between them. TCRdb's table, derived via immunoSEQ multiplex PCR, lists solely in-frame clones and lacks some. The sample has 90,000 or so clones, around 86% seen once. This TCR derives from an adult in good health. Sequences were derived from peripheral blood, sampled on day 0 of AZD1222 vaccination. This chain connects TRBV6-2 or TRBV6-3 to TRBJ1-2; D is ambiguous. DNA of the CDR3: TGTGCCAGCAGTTACGGGCTCTATGATGATGGCTACACCTTC. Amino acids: CASSYGLYDDGYTF.